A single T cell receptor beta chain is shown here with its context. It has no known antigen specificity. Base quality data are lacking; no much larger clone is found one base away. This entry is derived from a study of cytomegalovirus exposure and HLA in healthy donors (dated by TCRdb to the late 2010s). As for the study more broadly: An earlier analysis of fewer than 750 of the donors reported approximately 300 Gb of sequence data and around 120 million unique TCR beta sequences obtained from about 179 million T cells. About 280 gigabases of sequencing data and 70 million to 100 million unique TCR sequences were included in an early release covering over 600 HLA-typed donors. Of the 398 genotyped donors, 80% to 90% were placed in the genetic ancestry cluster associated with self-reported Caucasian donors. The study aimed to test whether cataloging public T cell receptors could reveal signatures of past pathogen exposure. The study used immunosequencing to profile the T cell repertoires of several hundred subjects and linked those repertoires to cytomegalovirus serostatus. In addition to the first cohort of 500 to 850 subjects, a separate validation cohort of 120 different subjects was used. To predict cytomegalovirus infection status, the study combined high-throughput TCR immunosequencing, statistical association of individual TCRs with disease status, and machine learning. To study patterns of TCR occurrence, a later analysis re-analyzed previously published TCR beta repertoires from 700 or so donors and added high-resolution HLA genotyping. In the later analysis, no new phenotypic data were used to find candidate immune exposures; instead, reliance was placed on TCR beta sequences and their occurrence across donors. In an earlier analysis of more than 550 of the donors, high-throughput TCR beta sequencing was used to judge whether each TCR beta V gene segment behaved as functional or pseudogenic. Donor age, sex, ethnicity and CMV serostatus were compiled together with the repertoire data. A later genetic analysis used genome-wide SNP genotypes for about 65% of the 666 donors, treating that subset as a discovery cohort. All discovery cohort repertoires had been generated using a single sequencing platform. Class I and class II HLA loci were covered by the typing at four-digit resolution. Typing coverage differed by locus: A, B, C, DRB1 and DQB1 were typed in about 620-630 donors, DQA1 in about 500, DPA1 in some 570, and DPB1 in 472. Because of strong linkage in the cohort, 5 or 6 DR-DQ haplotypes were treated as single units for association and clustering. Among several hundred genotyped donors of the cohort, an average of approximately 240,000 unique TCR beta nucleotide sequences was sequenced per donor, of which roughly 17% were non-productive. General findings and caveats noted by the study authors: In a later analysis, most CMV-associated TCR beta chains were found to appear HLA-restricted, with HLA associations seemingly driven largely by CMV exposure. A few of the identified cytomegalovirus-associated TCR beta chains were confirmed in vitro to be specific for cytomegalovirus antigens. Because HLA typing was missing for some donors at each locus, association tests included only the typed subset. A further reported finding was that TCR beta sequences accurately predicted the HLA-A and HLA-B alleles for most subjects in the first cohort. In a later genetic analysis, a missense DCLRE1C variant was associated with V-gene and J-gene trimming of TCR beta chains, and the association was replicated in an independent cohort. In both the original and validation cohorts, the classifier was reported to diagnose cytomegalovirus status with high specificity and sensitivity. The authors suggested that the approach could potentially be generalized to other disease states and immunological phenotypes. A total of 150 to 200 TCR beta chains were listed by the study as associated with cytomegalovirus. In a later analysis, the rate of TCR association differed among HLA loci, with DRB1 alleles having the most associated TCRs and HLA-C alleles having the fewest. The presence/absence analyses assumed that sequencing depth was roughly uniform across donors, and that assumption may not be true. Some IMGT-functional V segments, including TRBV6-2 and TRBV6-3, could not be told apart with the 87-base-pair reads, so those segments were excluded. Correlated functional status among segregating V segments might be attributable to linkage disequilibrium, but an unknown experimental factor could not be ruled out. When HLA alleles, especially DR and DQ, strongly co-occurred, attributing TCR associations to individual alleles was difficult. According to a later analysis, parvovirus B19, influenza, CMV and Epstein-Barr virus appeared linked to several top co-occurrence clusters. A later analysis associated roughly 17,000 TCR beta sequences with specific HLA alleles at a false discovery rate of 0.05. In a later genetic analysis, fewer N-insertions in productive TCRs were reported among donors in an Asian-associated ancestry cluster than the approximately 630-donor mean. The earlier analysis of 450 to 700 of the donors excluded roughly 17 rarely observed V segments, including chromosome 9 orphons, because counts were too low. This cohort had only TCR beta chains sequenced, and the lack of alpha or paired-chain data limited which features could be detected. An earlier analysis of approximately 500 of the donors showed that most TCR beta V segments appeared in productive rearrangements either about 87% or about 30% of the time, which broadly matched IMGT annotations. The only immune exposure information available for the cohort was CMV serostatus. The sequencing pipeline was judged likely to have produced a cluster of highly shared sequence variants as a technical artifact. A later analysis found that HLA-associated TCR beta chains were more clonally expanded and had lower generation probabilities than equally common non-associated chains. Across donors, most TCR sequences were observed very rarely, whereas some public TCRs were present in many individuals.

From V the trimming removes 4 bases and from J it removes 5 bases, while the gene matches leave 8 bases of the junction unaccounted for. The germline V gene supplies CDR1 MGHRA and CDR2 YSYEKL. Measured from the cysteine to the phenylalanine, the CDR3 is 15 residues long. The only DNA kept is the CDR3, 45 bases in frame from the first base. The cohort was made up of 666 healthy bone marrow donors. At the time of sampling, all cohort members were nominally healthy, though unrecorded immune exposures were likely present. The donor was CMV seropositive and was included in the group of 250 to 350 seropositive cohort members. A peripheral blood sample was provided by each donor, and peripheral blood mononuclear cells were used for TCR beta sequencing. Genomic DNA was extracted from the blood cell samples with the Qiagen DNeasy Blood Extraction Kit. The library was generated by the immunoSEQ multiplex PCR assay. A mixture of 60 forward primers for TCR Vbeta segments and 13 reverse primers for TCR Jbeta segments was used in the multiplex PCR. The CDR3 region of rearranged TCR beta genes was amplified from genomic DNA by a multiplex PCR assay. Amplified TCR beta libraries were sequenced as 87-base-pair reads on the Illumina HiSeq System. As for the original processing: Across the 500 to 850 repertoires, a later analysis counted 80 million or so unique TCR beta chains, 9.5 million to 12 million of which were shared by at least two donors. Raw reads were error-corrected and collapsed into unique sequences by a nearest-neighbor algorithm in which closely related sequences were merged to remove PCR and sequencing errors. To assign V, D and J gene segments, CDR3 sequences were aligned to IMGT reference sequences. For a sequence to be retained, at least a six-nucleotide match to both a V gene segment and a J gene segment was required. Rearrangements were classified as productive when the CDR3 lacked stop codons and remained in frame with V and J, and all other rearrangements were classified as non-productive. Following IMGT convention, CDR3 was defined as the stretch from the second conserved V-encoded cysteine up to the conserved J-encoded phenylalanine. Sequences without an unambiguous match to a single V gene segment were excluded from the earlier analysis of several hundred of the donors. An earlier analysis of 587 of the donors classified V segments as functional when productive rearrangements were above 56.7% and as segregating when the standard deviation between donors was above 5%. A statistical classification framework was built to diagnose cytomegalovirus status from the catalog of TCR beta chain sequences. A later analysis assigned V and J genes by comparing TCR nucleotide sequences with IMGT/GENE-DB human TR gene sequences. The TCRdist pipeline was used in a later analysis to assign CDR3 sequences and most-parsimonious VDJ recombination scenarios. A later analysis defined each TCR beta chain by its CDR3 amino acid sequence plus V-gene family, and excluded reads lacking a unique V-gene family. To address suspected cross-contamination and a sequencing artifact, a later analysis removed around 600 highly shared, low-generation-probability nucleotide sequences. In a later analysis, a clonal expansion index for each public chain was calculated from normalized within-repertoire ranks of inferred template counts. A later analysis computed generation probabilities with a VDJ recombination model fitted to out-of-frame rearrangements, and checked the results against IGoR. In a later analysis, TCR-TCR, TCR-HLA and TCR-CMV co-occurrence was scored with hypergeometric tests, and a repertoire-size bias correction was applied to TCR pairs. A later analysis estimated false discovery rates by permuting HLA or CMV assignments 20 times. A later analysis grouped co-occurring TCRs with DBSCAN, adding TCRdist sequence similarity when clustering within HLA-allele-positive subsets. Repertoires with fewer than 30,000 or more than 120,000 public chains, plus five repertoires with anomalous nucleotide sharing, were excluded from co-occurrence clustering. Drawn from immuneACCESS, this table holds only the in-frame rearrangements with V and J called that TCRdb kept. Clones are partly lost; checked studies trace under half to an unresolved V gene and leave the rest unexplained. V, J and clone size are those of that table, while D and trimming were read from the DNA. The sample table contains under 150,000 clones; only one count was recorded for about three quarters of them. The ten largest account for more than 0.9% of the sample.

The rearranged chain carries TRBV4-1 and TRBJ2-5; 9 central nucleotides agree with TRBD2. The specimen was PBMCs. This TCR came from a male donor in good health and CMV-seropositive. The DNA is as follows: TGCGCCAGCAGCCTGAGCGGGGGGTCGGGGGAGACCCAGTACTTC. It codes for CASSLSGGSGETQYF.